This T cell receptor (beta chain) derives from a study of shared clonotypes between healthy human individuals. About the study: Each donor had three CD4 naive, three CD4 memory, two CD8 naive and one CD8 memory plate.

Using immunoSEQ multiplex PCR, the repertoire was profiled, and TCRdb retains in-frame clones only, with some absent. The sample yields approximately 1,500,000 clones, around 98% seen once. CDR1 and CDR2 (germline): MNHEY, SMNVEV (reference sequence). The CDR3 is 16 residues long. Trimming took off 5 bases at V and 0 bases at J, with 14 bases between the two ends. The sample taken for sequencing was naive CD4+ T cells sorted from blood. Regarding subset: CD45RA+ positively selected. This receptor was taken from a young man in good health. The chain joins TRBV27 to TRBJ1-3; D perhaps matches TRBD1 (5 bases). The CDR3 spells CASSPLQASSGNTIYF. The CDR3, as DNA: TGTGCCAGCAGTCCTCTACAGGCTAGCTCTGGAAACACCATATATTTT.